Listed below are T cell receptor beta chains from one sample, sequenced in a study of shared clonotypes between healthy human individuals. Profiling relied on immunoSEQ multiplex PCR, and the TCRdb table lists in-frame clones only, not all of them. The profile covers 450,000 to 700,000 clones, with 95% to 96% appearing a single time and less than 0.13% taken by the ten largest. Material for sequencing was naive CD8+ T cells sorted from blood. The source is a woman in her twenties or thirties in good health. The CDR3 runs from the conserved cysteine through the conserved F or W. The order of the fields is CDR3 protein, CDR3 DNA, V gene, D gene, J gene, clone size. A D gene is named only where the DNA matches it firmly. A row's size may be missing; if present it is once, few, many or a size class.

cdr3_aa: CASSFPTELSLSTDTQYF
cdr3_nt: TGTGCCAGCAGCTTCCCCACAGAGCTATCGCTTAGCACAGATACGCAGTATTTT
v_call: TRBV5-4
d_call: -
j_call: TRBJ2-3
clone_size: -

cdr3_aa: CASSPEQGPNTEAFF
cdr3_nt: TGTGCCAGCAGCCCCGAACAGGGGCCGAACACTGAAGCTTTCTTT
v_call: TRBV13
d_call: TRBD1
j_call: TRBJ1-1
clone_size: -

cdr3_aa: CASSFELAGHNEQFF
cdr3_nt: TGTGCCAGCAGCTTCGAACTAGCGGGACACAATGAGCAGTTCTTC
v_call: TRBV7-9
d_call: TRBD2
j_call: TRBJ2-1
clone_size: -

cdr3_aa: CASSVRAGWEQFF
cdr3_nt: TGTGCCAGCAGCGTAAGGGCGGGATGGGAGCAGTTCTTC
v_call: TRBV9
d_call: -
j_call: TRBJ2-1
clone_size: -

cdr3_aa: CASSTPLAGVSEQFF
cdr3_nt: TGTGCCAGCAGCACGCCACTAGCGGGCGTTTCTGAGCAGTTCTTC
v_call: TRBV7-9
d_call: TRBD2
j_call: TRBJ2-1
clone_size: -

cdr3_aa: CASSLDRGPEQFF
cdr3_nt: TGTGCCAGCAGCTTGGACAGGGGGCCTGAGCAGTTCTTC
v_call: TRBV5-6
d_call: TRBD1
j_call: TRBJ2-1
clone_size: -

cdr3_aa: CASRRQGARGETQYF
cdr3_nt: TGTGCCAGCAGACGACAGGGGGCTAGAGGAGAGACCCAGTACTTC
v_call: TRBV6-4
d_call: TRBD1
j_call: TRBJ2-5
clone_size: -

cdr3_aa: CASTGIQYF
cdr3_nt: TGTGCCAGCACCGGTATTCAGTACTTC
v_call: TRBV21-1
d_call: -
j_call: TRBJ2-4
clone_size: -

cdr3_aa: CASSQGLGATGELFF
cdr3_nt: TGCGCCAGCAGCCAAGGGCTAGGAGCGACCGGGGAGCTGTTTTTT
v_call: TRBV4-1
d_call: -
j_call: TRBJ2-2
clone_size: -

cdr3_aa: CASSRGLGDYEQYF
cdr3_nt: TGTGCCAGCAGCCGGGGACTAGGAGACTACGAGCAGTACTTC
v_call: TRBV5-4
d_call: TRBD2
j_call: TRBJ2-7
clone_size: -

cdr3_aa: CASSQGRGYANTGELFF
cdr3_nt: TGCGCCAGCAGCCAAGGTCGAGGGTACGCGAACACCGGGGAGCTGTTTTTT
v_call: TRBV4-1
d_call: -
j_call: TRBJ2-2
clone_size: -

cdr3_aa: CASSFSGAGTEAFF
cdr3_nt: TGTGCCAGCAGTTTTTCGGGTGCTGGCACTGAAGCTTTCTTT
v_call: TRBV27
d_call: -
j_call: TRBJ1-1
clone_size: -

cdr3_aa: CASSLRLAGVNEQFF
cdr3_nt: TGTGCCAGCAGCTTGCGTCTAGCGGGGGTGAATGAGCAGTTCTTC
v_call: TRBV5-5
d_call: TRBD2
j_call: TRBJ2-1
clone_size: -

cdr3_aa: CASSLAGGTSYEQYF
cdr3_nt: TGCGCCAGCAGCTTGGCAGGGGGGACATCCTACGAGCAGTACTTC
v_call: TRBV5-1
d_call: -
j_call: TRBJ2-7
clone_size: -

cdr3_aa: CASSLSLAGGQGGETQYF
cdr3_nt: TGTGCCAGCAGTTTGTCCTTAGCGGGAGGGCAAGGGGGAGAGACCCAGTACTTC
v_call: TRBV28
d_call: TRBD2
j_call: TRBJ2-5
clone_size: -

cdr3_aa: CASSQAGLAGELFF
cdr3_nt: TGCGCCAGCAGCCAAGCTGGACTAGCCGGGGAGCTGTTTTTT
v_call: TRBV4-1
d_call: TRBD2
j_call: TRBJ2-2
clone_size: -

cdr3_aa: CASRQSKNQPQHF
cdr3_nt: TGTGCCAGCAGGCAATCCAAGAATCAGCCCCAGCATTTT
v_call: TRBV27
d_call: -
j_call: TRBJ1-5
clone_size: few

cdr3_aa: CASNGLAGGFTGELFF
cdr3_nt: TGTGCCAGCAACGGACTAGCGGGAGGGTTCACCGGGGAGCTGTTTTTT
v_call: TRBV28
d_call: TRBD2
j_call: TRBJ2-2
clone_size: -

cdr3_aa: CASSLVGTSEETQYF
cdr3_nt: TGTGCCAGCAGCTTGGTGGGGACTAGCGAAGAGACCCAGTACTTC
v_call: TRBV5-6
d_call: TRBD2
j_call: TRBJ2-5
clone_size: -

cdr3_aa: CASTNTAGGPSSEQYF
cdr3_nt: TGTGCCAGCACCAATACCGCTGGCGGGCCCTCCTCCGAGCAGTACTTC
v_call: TRBV7-9
d_call: -
j_call: TRBJ2-7
clone_size: -

cdr3_aa: CASSLLRRDNIKRPRYF
cdr3_nt: TGTGCCAGCAGTTTATTGCGTAGGGATAACATTAAGAGACCCAGGTACTTC
v_call: TRBV28
d_call: -
j_call: TRBJ2-5
clone_size: -

cdr3_aa: CASAPRRGYTF
cdr3_nt: TGCGCCAGCGCCCCCCGGAGGGGCTACACCTTC
v_call: TRBV23-1
d_call: -
j_call: TRBJ1-2
clone_size: -

cdr3_aa: CASSYLGTDPTGELFF
cdr3_nt: TGTGCCAGCAGCTACCTTGGGACGGACCCCACCGGGGAGCTGTTTTTT
v_call: TRBV5-4
d_call: -
j_call: TRBJ2-2
clone_size: -

cdr3_aa: CASSYSAQGASIEQFF
cdr3_nt: TGTGCCAGCAGTTACTCGGCGCAAGGGGCGTCCATCGAGCAGTTCTTC
v_call: TRBV6-5
d_call: -
j_call: TRBJ2-1
clone_size: -

cdr3_aa: CASSLASSYEQYF
cdr3_nt: TGTGCCAGCAGTTTAGCCTCCTCCTACGAGCAGTACTTC
v_call: TRBV28
d_call: -
j_call: TRBJ2-7
clone_size: -

cdr3_aa: CASSHPGQGRNEQYF
cdr3_nt: TGTGCCAGCAGCCATCCTGGACAGGGGCGGAACGAGCAGTACTTC
v_call: TRBV14
d_call: TRBD1
j_call: TRBJ2-7
clone_size: -

cdr3_aa: CSVESAGGRVYNEQFF
cdr3_nt: TGCAGCGTTGAATCGGCGGGAGGTCGGGTCTACAATGAGCAGTTCTTC
v_call: TRBV29-1
d_call: TRBD2
j_call: TRBJ2-1
clone_size: -

cdr3_aa: CASSPGVLPTEAFF
cdr3_nt: TGTGCCAGCAGTCCAGGGGTATTGCCTACTGAAGCTTTCTTT
v_call: TRBV28
d_call: -
j_call: TRBJ1-1
clone_size: -

cdr3_aa: CSVVWTGLDSNQPQHF
cdr3_nt: TGCAGCGTTGTATGGACAGGGTTGGATAGCAATCAGCCCCAGCATTTT
v_call: TRBV29-1
d_call: TRBD1
j_call: TRBJ1-5
clone_size: -

cdr3_aa: CASSFQAGQETQYF
cdr3_nt: TGTGCCAGCAGCTTTCAGGCGGGGCAAGAGACCCAGTACTTC
v_call: TRBV5-6
d_call: -
j_call: TRBJ2-5
clone_size: -

cdr3_aa: CATSRRGARAEAFF
cdr3_nt: TGTGCCACCAGCAGGCGGGGGGCGCGCGCTGAAGCTTTCTTT
v_call: TRBV15
d_call: -
j_call: TRBJ1-1
clone_size: -

cdr3_aa: CASTPRSAYEQYF
cdr3_nt: TGCGCCAGCACCCCCCGATCGGCCTACGAGCAGTACTTC
v_call: TRBV23-1
d_call: -
j_call: TRBJ2-7
clone_size: once

cdr3_aa: CASSLGLAADNEQFF
cdr3_nt: TGTGCCAGCAGCTTAGGGCTAGCGGCAGACAATGAGCAGTTCTTC
v_call: TRBV7-6
d_call: TRBD2
j_call: TRBJ2-1
clone_size: -

cdr3_aa: CASIGIYNTEAFF
cdr3_nt: TGTGCCAGTATCGGGATTTATAACACTGAAGCTTTCTTT
v_call: TRBV27
d_call: -
j_call: TRBJ1-1
clone_size: -

cdr3_aa: CASSSLGASGSPLREQFF
cdr3_nt: TGTGCCAGCAGCTCATTGGGGGCTAGCGGGAGCCCATTGCGTGAGCAGTTCTTC
v_call: TRBV5-6
d_call: TRBD2
j_call: TRBJ2-1
clone_size: -

cdr3_aa: CASNGRPRSSGNTIYF
cdr3_nt: TGTGCCAGTAATGGACGTCCAAGGAGCTCTGGAAACACCATATATTTT
v_call: TRBV19
d_call: -
j_call: TRBJ1-3
clone_size: -

cdr3_aa: CASSGRGLAGSYEQYF
cdr3_nt: TGTGCCAGCAGTGGGAGGGGGCTAGCGGGGTCCTACGAGCAGTACTTC
v_call: TRBV27
d_call: TRBD2
j_call: TRBJ2-7
clone_size: -

cdr3_aa: CASSDRAGTLYNEQFF
cdr3_nt: TGTGCCAGCAGTGATCGAGCGGGTACCCTCTACAATGAGCAGTTCTTC
v_call: TRBV25-1
d_call: -
j_call: TRBJ2-1
clone_size: -

cdr3_aa: CASSLWFGGGSGAAGELFF
cdr3_nt: TGTGCCAGCAGCTTATGGTTTGGGGGCGGTAGCGGAGCCGCCGGGGAGCTGTTTTTT
v_call: TRBV11-2
d_call: -
j_call: TRBJ2-2
clone_size: -

cdr3_aa: CASSTGLAGNTDTQYF
cdr3_nt: TGCGCCAGCAGCACCGGACTAGCGGGAAACACAGATACGCAGTATTTT
v_call: TRBV5-1
d_call: TRBD2
j_call: TRBJ2-3
clone_size: -

cdr3_aa: CASSSPREMNTEAFF
cdr3_nt: TGTGCCAGCAGCTCCCCCCGGGAAATGAACACTGAAGCTTTCTTT
v_call: TRBV7-9
d_call: -
j_call: TRBJ1-1
clone_size: -

cdr3_aa: CASSFGGVGQPQHF
cdr3_nt: TGTGCCAGCAGTTTCGGGGGCGTCGGTCAGCCCCAGCATTTT
v_call: TRBV27
d_call: -
j_call: TRBJ1-5
clone_size: -

cdr3_aa: CASSYGTSGYEQYF
cdr3_nt: TGTGCCAGCAGCTACGGGACTAGCGGCTACGAGCAGTACTTC
v_call: TRBV5-6
d_call: TRBD2
j_call: TRBJ2-7
clone_size: -

cdr3_aa: CASSTQETQYF
cdr3_nt: TGCGCCAGCAGCACCCAAGAGACCCAGTACTTC
v_call: TRBV5-1
d_call: -
j_call: TRBJ2-5
clone_size: once

cdr3_aa: CSVHEGLYPSYEQYF
cdr3_nt: TGCAGCGTCCACGAGGGGCTTTATCCCTCCTACGAGCAGTACTTC
v_call: TRBV29-1
d_call: -
j_call: TRBJ2-7
clone_size: -

cdr3_aa: CASSWALGGSGELFF
cdr3_nt: TGTGCCAGCAGCTGGGCCCTCGGGGGAAGCGGGGAGCTGTTTTTT
v_call: TRBV5-6
d_call: -
j_call: TRBJ2-2
clone_size: -

cdr3_aa: CARSFPGSQPQHF
cdr3_nt: TGTGCCAGAAGCTTCCCAGGTAGTCAGCCCCAGCATTTT
v_call: TRBV5-3
d_call: -
j_call: TRBJ1-5
clone_size: -

cdr3_aa: CASSLSLGLSSYEQYF
cdr3_nt: TGTGCCAGCAGTTTATCGCTCGGGTTAAGCTCCTACGAGCAGTACTTC
v_call: TRBV27
d_call: -
j_call: TRBJ2-7
clone_size: -

cdr3_aa: CASKGVGEKLFF
cdr3_nt: TGTGCCAGCAAGGGGGTCGGTGAAAAACTGTTTTTT
v_call: TRBV6-4
d_call: -
j_call: TRBJ1-4
clone_size: -

cdr3_aa: CASSLQGADTQYF
cdr3_nt: TGTGCCAGCAGTTTGCAGGGGGCGGATACGCAGTATTTT
v_call: TRBV27
d_call: TRBD1
j_call: TRBJ2-3
clone_size: -

cdr3_aa: CASSLGGSYNEQFF
cdr3_nt: TGTGCCAGCAGCTTAGGGGGCTCCTACAATGAGCAGTTCTTC
v_call: TRBV11-2
d_call: -
j_call: TRBJ2-1
clone_size: -

cdr3_aa: CASSMGFVGKTEAFF
cdr3_nt: TGTGCCAGCAGTATGGGTTTTGTAGGCAAGACTGAAGCTTTCTTT
v_call: TRBV6-5
d_call: -
j_call: TRBJ1-1
clone_size: -